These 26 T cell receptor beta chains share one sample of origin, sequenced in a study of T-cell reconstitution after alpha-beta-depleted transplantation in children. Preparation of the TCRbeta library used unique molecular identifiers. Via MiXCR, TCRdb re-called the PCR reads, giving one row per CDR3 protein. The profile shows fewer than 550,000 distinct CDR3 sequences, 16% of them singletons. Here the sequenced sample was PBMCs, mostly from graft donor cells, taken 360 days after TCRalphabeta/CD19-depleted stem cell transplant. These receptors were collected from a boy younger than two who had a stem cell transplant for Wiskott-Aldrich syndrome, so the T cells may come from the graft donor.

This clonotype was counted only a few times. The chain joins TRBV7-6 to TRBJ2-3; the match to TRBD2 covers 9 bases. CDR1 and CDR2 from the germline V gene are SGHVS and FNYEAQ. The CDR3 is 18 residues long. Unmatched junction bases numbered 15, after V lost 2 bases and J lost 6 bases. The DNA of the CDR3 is TGTGCCAGCAGCTTAACGCCAAAAATGCTAGCGGGACCCGATACGCAGTATTTT. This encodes CASSLTPKMLAGPDTQYF.

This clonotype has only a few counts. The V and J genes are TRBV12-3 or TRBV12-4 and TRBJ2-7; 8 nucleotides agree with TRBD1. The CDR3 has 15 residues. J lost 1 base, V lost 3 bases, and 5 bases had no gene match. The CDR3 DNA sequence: TGTGCCAGCAGTTTCCACAGGGGGAAGTCCTACGAGCAGTACTTC. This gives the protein CASSFHRGKSYEQYF.

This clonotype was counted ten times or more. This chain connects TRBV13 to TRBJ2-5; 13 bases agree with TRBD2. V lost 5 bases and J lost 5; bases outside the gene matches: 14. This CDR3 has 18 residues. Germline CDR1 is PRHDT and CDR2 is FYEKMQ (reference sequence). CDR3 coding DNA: TGTGCCAGCAGCCCCTTCTTCTCTACTAGCGGGAGGGTCGAGACCCAGTACTTC. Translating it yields CASSPFFSTSGRVETQYF.

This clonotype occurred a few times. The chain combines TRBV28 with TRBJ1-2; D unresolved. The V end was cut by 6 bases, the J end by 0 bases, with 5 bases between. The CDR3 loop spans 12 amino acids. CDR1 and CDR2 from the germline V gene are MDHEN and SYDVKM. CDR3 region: CASSRSNYGYTF. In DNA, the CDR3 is TGTGCCAGCAGCCGCTCTAACTATGGCTACACCTTC.

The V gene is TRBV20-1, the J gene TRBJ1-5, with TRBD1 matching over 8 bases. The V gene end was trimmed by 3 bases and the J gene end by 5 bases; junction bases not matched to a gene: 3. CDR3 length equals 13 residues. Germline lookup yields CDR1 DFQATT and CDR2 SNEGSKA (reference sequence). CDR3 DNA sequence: TGCAGTGCTAGGGACAGGGTGGATCAGCCCCAGCATTTT. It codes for CSARDRVDQPQHF.

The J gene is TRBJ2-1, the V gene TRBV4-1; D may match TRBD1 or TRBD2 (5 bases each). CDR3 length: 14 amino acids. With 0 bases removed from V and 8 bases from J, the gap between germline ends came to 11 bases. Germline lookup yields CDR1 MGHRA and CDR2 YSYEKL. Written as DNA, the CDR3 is TGCGCCAGCAGCCAAGAGGCCCTGGGGGATGAGCAGTTCTTC. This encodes CASSQEALGDEQFF.

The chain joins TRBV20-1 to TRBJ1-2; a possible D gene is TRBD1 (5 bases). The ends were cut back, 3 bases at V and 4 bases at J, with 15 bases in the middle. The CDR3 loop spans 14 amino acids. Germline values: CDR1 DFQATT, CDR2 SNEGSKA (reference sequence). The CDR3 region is CSARGVGNSYGYTF. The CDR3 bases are TGCAGTGCTAGGGGGGTAGGAAATAGCTATGGCTACACCTTC.

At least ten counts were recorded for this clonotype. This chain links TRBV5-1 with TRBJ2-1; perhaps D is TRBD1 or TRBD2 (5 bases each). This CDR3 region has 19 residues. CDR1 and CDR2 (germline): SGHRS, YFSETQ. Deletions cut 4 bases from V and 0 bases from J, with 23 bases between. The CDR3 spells CASSMDDRLTGGSYNEQFF. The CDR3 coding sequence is TGCGCCAGCAGCATGGATGACAGACTAACGGGTGGCTCCTACAATGAGCAGTTCTTC.

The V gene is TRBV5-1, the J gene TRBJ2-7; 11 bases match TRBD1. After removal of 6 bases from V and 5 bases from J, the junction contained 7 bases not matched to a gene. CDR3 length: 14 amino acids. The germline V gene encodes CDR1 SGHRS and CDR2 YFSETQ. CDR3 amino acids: CASNPGTGGDEQYF. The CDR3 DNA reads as TGCGCCAGCAACCCCGGGACAGGGGGAGACGAGCAGTACTTC.

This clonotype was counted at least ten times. CDR3 in amino acids: CASSLLRETQYF. CDR3 DNA sequence: TGTGCCAGCAGCTTACTTCGGGAGACCCAGTACTTC. The V call is TRBV7-9, the J call TRBJ2-5; D remains unclear. V dropped 2 bases and J dropped 5 bases, with 6 bases sitting between them. The CDR3 loop spans 12 amino acids. Germline assignment: CDR1 SEHNR and CDR2 FQNEAQ (reference sequence).

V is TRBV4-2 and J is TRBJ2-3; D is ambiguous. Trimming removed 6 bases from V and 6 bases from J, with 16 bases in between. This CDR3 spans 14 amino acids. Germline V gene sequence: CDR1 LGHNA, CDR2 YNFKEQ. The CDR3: CASSPPGLVDTQYF. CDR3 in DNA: TGTGCCAGCAGTCCCCCGGGCCTGGTTGATACGCAGTATTTT.

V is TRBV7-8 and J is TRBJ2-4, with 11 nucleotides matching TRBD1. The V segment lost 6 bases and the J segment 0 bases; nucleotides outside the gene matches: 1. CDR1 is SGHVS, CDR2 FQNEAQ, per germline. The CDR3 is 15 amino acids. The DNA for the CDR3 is TGTGCCAGCAGAGGACAGGGGGCAGCCAAAAACATTCAGTACTTC. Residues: CASRGQGAAKNIQYF.

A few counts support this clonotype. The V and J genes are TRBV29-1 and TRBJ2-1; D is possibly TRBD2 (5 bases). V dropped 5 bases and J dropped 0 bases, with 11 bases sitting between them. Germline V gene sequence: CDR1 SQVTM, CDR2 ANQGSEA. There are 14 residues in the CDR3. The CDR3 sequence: CSVFSALSYNEQFF. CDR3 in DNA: TGCAGCGTTTTTAGCGCTCTCTCCTACAATGAGCAGTTCTTC.

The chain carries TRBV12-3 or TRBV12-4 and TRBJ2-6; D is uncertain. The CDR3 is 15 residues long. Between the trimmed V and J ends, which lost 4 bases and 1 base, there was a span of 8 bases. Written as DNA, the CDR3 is TGTGCCAGCAGTTCGGGTCCGTCTGGGGCCAACGTCCTGACTTTC. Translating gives CASSSGPSGANVLTF.

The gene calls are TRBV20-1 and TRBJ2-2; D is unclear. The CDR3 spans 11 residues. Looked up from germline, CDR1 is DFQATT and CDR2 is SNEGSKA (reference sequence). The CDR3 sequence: CSVVYTGELFF. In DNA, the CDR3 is TGCAGCGTAGTCTACACCGGGGAGCTGTTTTTT.

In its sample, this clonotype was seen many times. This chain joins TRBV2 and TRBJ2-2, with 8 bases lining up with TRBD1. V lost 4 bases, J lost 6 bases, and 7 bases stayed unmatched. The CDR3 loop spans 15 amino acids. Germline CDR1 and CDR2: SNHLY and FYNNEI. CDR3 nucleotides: TGTGCCAGCAGTGGGGACAGGAACGGGTCCGGGGAGCTGTTTTTT. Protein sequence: CASSGDRNGSGELFF.

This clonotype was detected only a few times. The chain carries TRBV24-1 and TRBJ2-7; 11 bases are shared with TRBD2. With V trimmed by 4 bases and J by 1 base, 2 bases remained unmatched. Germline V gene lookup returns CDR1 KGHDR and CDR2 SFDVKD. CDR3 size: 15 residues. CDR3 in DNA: TGTGCCACCAGTGACGCTAGCGGGAGGTCCTACGAGCAGTACTTC. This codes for CATSDASGRSYEQYF.

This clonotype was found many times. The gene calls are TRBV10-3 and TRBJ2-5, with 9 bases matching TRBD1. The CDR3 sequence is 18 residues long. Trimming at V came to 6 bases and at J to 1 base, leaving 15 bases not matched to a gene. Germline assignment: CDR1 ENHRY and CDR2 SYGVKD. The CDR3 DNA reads TGTGCCATCAGCCCTGGGACAGGGTCCAATGGCGCCCAAGAGACCCAGTACTTC. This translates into CAISPGTGSNGAQETQYF.

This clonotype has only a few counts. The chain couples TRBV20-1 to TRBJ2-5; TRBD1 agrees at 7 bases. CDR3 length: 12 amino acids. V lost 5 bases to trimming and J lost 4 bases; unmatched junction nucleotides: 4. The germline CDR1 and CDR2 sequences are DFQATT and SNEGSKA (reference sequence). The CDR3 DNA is TGCAGTGCTCTCGGACAGGCAGAGACCCAGTACTTC. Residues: CSALGQAETQYF.

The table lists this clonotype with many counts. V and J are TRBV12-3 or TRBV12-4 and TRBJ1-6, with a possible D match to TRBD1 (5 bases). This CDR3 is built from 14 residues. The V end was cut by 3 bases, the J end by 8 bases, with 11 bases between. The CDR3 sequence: CASSFQGKDSPLHF. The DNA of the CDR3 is TGTGCCAGCAGTTTCCAGGGCAAAGATTCACCCCTCCACTTT.

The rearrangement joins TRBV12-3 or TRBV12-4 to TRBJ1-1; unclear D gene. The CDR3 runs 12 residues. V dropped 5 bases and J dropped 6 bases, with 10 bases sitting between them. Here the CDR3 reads CASSPTVPEAFF. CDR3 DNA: TGTGCCAGCAGTCCCACAGTACCTGAAGCTTTCTTT.

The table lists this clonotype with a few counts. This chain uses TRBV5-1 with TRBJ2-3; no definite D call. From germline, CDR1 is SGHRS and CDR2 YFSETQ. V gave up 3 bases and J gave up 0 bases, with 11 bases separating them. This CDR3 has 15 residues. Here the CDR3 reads CASSYSFTSTDTQYF. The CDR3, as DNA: TGCGCCAGCAGCTACTCATTTACTAGCACAGATACGCAGTATTTT.

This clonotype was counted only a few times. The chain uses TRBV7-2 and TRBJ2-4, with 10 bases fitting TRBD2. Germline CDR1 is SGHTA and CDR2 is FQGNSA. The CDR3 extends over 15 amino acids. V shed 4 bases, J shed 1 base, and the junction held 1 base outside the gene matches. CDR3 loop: CASSSTSGAKNIQYF. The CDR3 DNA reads TGTGCCAGCAGCTCGACTAGCGGGGCCAAAAACATTCAGTACTTC.

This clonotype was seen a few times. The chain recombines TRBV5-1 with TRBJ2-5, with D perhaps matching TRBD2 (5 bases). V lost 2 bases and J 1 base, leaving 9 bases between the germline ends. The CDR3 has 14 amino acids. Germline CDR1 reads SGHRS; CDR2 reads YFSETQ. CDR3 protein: CASSFPGIQETQYF. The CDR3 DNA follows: TGCGCCAGCAGCTTTCCGGGAATCCAAGAGACCCAGTACTTC.

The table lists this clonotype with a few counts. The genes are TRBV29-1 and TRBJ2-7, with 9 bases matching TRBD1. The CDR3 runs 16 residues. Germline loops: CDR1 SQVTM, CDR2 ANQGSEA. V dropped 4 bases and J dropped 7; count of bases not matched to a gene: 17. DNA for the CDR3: TGCAGCGTTGCCCGGACAGGGGCCGCCTTTCTAGGGGAGCAGTACTTC. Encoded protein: CSVARTGAAFLGEQYF.

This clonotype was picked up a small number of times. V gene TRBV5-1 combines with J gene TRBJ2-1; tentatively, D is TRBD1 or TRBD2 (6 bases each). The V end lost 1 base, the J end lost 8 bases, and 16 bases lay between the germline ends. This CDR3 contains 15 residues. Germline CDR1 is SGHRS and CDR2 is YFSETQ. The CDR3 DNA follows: TGCGCCAGCAGCTTGAGGGGGGCGCGAATCGATGAGCAGTTCTTC. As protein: CASSLRGARIDEQFF.